These T cell receptor beta chains were read from a single sample in a study of blood T cell repertoires in COVID-19. The assay was immunoSEQ multiplex PCR, and TCRdb's table has in-frame clones only and misses some. The table lists over 55,000 clones, about four fifths of them singletons. Sequenced: peripheral blood. The receptors derive from a human donor in a cohort sampled during active COVID-19. Each CDR3 is given with its conserved first and last residue. D genes are given only for firm matches. Not all rows give a size; the values are once, few, many and, for expanded clones, a class.

j_call: TRBJ2-7
v_call: TRBV28
clone_size: NA
d_call: NA
cdr3_nt: TGTGCCAGCAGTTTTCTCTCGGCGGCCTCCTACGAGCAGTACTTC
cdr3_aa: CASSFLSAASYEQYF

j_call: TRBJ2-1
v_call: TRBV5-1
clone_size: few
d_call: NA
cdr3_nt: TGCGCCAGCAGCCCTGATCCGGGGACTTTTAATGAGCAGTTCTTC
cdr3_aa: CASSPDPGTFNEQFF

j_call: TRBJ1-3
v_call: TRBV7-9
clone_size: NA
d_call: TRBD1
cdr3_nt: TGTGCCAGCAGACCTCCTCAACAGGGGTCTGGAAACACCATATATTTT
cdr3_aa: CASRPPQQGSGNTIYF

j_call: TRBJ2-5
v_call: TRBV27
clone_size: NA
d_call: TRBD2
cdr3_nt: TGTGCCAGCAGTTTACTAGCGGGCCCCCAAGAGACCCAGTACTTC
cdr3_aa: CASSLLAGPQETQYF

j_call: TRBJ1-3
v_call: TRBV7-6
clone_size: NA
d_call: NA
cdr3_nt: TGTGCCAGCAGCCCAGAAGCGACAGTAACTGGAAACACCATATATTTT
cdr3_aa: CASSPEATVTGNTIYF

j_call: TRBJ2-1
v_call: TRBV6-5
clone_size: NA
d_call: NA
cdr3_nt: TGTGCCAGCAGTTCGCTAGCCCCTCCAGCGGGCAATGAGCAGTTCTTC
cdr3_aa: CASSSLAPPAGNEQFF

j_call: TRBJ2-3
v_call: TRBV2
clone_size: NA
d_call: TRBD1
cdr3_nt: TGTGCCAGCAGGGCTGGACAGGGAATGTCAGATACGCAGTATTTT
cdr3_aa: CASRAGQGMSDTQYF

j_call: TRBJ1-2
v_call: TRBV5-1
clone_size: NA
d_call: NA
cdr3_nt: TGCGCCAGCAGTGGGCAGAACTATGGCTACACCTTC
cdr3_aa: CASSGQNYGYTF

j_call: TRBJ2-7
v_call: TRBV6-2/TRBV6-3
clone_size: few
d_call: NA
cdr3_nt: TGTGCCAGCAGTTATGAGGCGGGGACCTACGAGCAGTACTTC
cdr3_aa: CASSYEAGTYEQYF

j_call: TRBJ2-7
v_call: TRBV9
clone_size: few
d_call: NA
cdr3_nt: TGTGCCAGCAGCGTAGGTGGCCCCTTAGGGGACGAGCAGTACTTC
cdr3_aa: CASSVGGPLGDEQYF

j_call: TRBJ1-2
v_call: TRBV28
clone_size: NA
d_call: TRBD1
cdr3_nt: TGTGCCAGCAGTCAGACAGGGAATGGCTACACCTTC
cdr3_aa: CASSQTGNGYTF

j_call: TRBJ1-2
v_call: TRBV6-5
clone_size: NA
d_call: TRBD1
cdr3_nt: TGTGCCTCAACCGGGACAGGGGGCGCGAACGGCTACACCTTC
cdr3_aa: CASTGTGGANGYTF

j_call: TRBJ1-1
v_call: TRBV9
clone_size: NA
d_call: NA
cdr3_nt: TGTGCCAGCAGCTCTGGTCAGTCGAACACTGAAGCTTTCTTT
cdr3_aa: CASSSGQSNTEAFF

j_call: TRBJ2-7
v_call: TRBV9
clone_size: NA
d_call: TRBD2
cdr3_nt: TGTGCCAGCAGCGTCGGGGGGGACCCCTACGAGCAGTACTTC
cdr3_aa: CASSVGGDPYEQYF

j_call: TRBJ2-3
v_call: TRBV7-8
clone_size: NA
d_call: NA
cdr3_nt: TGTGCCAGCAATCCCGGGGTTGGTACGCAGTATTTT
cdr3_aa: CASNPGVGTQYF

j_call: TRBJ1-1
v_call: TRBV30
clone_size: NA
d_call: TRBD1
cdr3_nt: TGTGCCTGGAGTGGGGGACAGAGATTTGAAGCTTTCTTT
cdr3_aa: CAWSGGQRFEAFF

j_call: TRBJ2-7
v_call: TRBV4-1
clone_size: NA
d_call: TRBD2
cdr3_nt: TGCGCCAGCAGCCAACCCGGACTAGCGGGAGGTAATTACGAGCAGTACTTC
cdr3_aa: CASSQPGLAGGNYEQYF

j_call: TRBJ2-2
v_call: TRBV7-2
clone_size: NA
d_call: NA
cdr3_nt: TGTGCCAGCAGCTTTTACCTCGGGGGAACCACGAACACCGGGGAGCTGTTTTTT
cdr3_aa: CASSFYLGGTTNTGELFF

j_call: TRBJ2-1
v_call: TRBV28
clone_size: once
d_call: TRBD2
cdr3_nt: TGTGCCAGCAGCGTTAGCGGGAGGGCCTCCAATGAGCAGTTCTTC
cdr3_aa: CASSVSGRASNEQFF

j_call: TRBJ2-7
v_call: TRBV3-1/TRBV3-2
clone_size: NA
d_call: TRBD1
cdr3_nt: TGTGCCAGCAGCCGCGGACAGGGGGGGGCCTACGAGCAGTACTTC
cdr3_aa: CASSRGQGGAYEQYF

j_call: TRBJ2-5
v_call: TRBV2
clone_size: NA
d_call: TRBD2
cdr3_nt: TGTGCCAGCCGAAAGGCGGGAGAGGGAGAGACCCAGTACTTC
cdr3_aa: CASRKAGEGETQYF

j_call: TRBJ1-1
v_call: TRBV21-1
clone_size: few
d_call: NA
cdr3_nt: TGTGCCAGCAGCCGTGGCCGAACGGGGGACACTGAAGCTTTCTTT
cdr3_aa: CASSRGRTGDTEAFF

j_call: TRBJ1-2
v_call: TRBV18
clone_size: NA
d_call: NA
cdr3_nt: TGTGCCAGCTCACCACCGAGGCCCCAGAATGGCTACACCTTC
cdr3_aa: CASSPPRPQNGYTF

j_call: TRBJ2-7
v_call: TRBV18
clone_size: NA
d_call: TRBD1
cdr3_nt: TGTGCCAGCTCAGCTCGACAGGGGGCTTCCTACGAGCAGTACTTC
cdr3_aa: CASSARQGASYEQYF